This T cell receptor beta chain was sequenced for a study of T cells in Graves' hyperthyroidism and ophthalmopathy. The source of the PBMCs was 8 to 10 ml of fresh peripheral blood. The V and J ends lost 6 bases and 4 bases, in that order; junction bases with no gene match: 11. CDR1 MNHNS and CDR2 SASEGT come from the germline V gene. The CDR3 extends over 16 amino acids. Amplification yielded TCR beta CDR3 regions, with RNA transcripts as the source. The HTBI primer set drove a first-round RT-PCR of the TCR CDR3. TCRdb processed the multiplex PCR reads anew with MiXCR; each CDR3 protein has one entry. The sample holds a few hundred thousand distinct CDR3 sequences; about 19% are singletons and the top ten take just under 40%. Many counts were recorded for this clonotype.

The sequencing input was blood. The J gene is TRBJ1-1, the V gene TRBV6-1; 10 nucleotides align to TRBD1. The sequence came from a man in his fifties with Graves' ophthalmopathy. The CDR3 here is CASSPDRGRGSTEAFF. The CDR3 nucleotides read TGTGCCAGCAGCCCTGACAGGGGGCGAGGTAGCACTGAAGCTTTCTTT.